This T cell receptor beta chain was obtained from a study of blood T cell repertoires in COVID-19. Overall study: T cells, B-cell-depleted T cells, or PBMCs supplied cDNA or gDNA.

Germline V CDR1 and CDR2: MDHEN, SYDVKM. Trimming removed 2 bases from V and 0 bases from J; junction bases left unmatched: 3. This CDR3 spans 17 amino acids. Libraries were prepared by immunoSEQ multiplex PCR; TCRdb keeps only in-frame clonotypes and omits some of them. Seen here are around 360,000 clones, around 87% observed once, and the top ten hold more than 1.5%. Sequencing was performed on PBMCs or T cells enriched from blood (not recorded which). This chain joins TRBV28 and TRBJ2-1; 11 nucleotides match TRBD1. The clonotype originates from a man aged 40-55 years in a cohort exposed to, infected with or recovered from COVID-19 (not recorded which). CDR3 DNA sequence: TGTGCCAGCAGTTTAGGAGGGACAGGGGGCTCCTACAATGAGCAGTTCTTC. Translation gives CASSLGGTGGSYNEQFF.